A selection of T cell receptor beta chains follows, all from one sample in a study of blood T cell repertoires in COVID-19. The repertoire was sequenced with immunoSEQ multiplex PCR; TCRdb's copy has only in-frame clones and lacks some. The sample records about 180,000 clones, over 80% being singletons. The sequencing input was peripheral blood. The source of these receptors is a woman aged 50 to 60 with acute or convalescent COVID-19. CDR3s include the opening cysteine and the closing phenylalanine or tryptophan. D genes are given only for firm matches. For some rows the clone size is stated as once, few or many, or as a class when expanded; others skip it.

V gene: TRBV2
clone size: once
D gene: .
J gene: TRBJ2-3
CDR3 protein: CASSPSSRGTSTDTQYF
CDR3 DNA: TGTGCCAGCAGCCCCTCGTCCCGGGGGACTAGCACAGATACGCAGTATTTT

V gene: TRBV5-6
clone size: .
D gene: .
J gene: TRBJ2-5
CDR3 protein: CASSLFAGLQETQYF
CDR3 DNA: TGTGCCAGCAGCTTGTTTGCAGGGCTCCAAGAGACCCAGTACTTC

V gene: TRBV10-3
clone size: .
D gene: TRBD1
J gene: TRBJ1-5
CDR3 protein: CAIRPRDSPDQPQHF
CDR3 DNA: TGTGCCATCAGGCCCCGGGACAGCCCCGATCAGCCCCAGCATTTT

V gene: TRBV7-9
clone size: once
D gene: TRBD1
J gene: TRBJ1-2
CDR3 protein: CASSMRTGGGGYTF
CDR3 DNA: TGTGCCAGCAGCATGAGGACAGGGGGCGGTGGCTACACCTTC

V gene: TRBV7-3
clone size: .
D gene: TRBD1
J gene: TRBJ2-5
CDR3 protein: CASSLSTGGKETQYF
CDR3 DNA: TGTGCCAGCAGCTTATCTACAGGGGGAAAAGAGACCCAGTACTTC

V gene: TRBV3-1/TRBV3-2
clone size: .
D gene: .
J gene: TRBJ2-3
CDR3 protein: CASSWGGTDTQYF
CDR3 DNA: TGTGCCAGCAGCTGGGGGGGCACAGATACGCAGTATTTT

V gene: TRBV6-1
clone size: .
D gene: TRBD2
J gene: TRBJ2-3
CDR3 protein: CASSEKRGEWADTQYF
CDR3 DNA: TGTGCCAGCAGTGAAAAACGGGGGGAATGGGCAGATACGCAGTATTTT

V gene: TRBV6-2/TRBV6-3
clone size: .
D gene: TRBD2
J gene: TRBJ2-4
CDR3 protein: CASSLAGGKNIQYF
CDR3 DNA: TGTGCCAGCAGTTTAGCGGGTGGAAAAAACATTCAGTACTTC

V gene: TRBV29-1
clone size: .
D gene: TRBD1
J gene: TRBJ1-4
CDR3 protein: CSGLTGRKLFF
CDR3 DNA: TGCAGCGGCTTGACAGGGAGAAAACTGTTTTTT

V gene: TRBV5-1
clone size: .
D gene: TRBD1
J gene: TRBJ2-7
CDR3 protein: CASSWAYSKPGQGFYEQYF
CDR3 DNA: TGCGCCAGCAGCTGGGCCTATTCGAAACCGGGACAGGGGTTTTACGAGCAGTACTTC

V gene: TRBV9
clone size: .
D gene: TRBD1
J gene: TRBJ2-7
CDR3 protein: CASSSSTGGYEQYF
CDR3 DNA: TGTGCCAGCAGCTCGTCGACAGGGGGCTACGAGCAGTACTTC

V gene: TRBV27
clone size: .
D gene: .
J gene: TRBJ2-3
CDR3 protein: CASADSSLDTQYF
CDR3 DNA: TGTGCCAGCGCCGACTCTTCCTTGGATACGCAGTATTTT

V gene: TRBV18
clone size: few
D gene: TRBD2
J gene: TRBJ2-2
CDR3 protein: CASSPGLAGVETGELFF
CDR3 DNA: TGTGCCAGCTCACCCGGACTAGCGGGAGTGGAGACCGGGGAGCTGTTTTTT

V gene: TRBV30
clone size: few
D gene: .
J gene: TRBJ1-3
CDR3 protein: CAWSVAGVGNTIYF
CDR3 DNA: TGTGCCTGGAGTGTAGCCGGGGTTGGAAACACCATATATTTT